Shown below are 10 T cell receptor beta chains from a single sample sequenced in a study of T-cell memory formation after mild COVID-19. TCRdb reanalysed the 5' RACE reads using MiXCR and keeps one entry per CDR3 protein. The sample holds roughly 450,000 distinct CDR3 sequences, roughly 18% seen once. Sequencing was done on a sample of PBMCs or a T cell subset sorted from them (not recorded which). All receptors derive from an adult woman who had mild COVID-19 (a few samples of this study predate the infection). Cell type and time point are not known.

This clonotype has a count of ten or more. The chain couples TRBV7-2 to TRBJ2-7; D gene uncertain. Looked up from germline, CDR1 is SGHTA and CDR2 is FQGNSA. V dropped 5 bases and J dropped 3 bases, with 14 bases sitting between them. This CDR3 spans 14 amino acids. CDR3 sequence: CASSPNGYDYEQYF. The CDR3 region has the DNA TGTGCCAGCAGCCCCAATGGGTACGACTACGAGCAGTACTTC.

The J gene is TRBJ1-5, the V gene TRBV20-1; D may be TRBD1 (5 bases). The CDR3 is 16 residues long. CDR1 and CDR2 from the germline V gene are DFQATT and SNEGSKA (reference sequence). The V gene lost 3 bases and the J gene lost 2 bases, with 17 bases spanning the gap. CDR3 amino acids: CSARDIKEYGNQPQHF. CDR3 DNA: TGCAGTGCTAGGGACATCAAGGAGTATGGCAATCAGCCCCAGCATTTT.

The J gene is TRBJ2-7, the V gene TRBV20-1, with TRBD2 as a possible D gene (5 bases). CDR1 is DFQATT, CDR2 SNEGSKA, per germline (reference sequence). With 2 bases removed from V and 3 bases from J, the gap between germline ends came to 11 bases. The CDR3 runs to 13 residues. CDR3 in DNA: TGCAGTGCTAGATCCGGGGATAACTACGAGCAGTACTTC. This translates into CSARSGDNYEQYF.

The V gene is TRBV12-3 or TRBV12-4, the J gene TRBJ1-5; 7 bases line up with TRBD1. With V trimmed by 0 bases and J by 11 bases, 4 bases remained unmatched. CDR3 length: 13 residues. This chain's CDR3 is CASSLARDRAQHF. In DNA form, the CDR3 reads TGTGCCAGCAGTTTAGCGCGGGACAGAGCCCAGCATTTT.

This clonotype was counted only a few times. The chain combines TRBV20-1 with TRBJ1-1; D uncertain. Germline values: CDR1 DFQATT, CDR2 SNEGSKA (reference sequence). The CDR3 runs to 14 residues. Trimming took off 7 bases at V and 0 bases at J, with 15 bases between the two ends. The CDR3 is CSVETSELNTEAFF. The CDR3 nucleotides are TGCAGTGTTGAAACGTCGGAGCTGAACACTGAAGCTTTCTTT.

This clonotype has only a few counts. CDR3 sequence (DNA): TGTGCCAGCAGCTTAGGGAGTTCCTCCTCGGGAGAGACCCAGTACTTC. Translating gives CASSLGSSSSGETQYF. V and J are TRBV7-9 and TRBJ2-5; no reliable D call. The CDR3 has 16 amino acids. Trimming took 1 base from V and 4 from J, leaving 16 bases between them. Germline values: CDR1 SEHNR, CDR2 FQNEAQ (reference sequence).

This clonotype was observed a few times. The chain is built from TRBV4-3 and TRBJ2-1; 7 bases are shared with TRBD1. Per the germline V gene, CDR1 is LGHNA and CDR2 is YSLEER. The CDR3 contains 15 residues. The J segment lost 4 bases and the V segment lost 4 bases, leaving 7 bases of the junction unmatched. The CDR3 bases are TGCGCCAGCAGCCGAGACAGGGAAGCTTACAATGAGCAGTTCTTC. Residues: CASSRDREAYNEQFF.

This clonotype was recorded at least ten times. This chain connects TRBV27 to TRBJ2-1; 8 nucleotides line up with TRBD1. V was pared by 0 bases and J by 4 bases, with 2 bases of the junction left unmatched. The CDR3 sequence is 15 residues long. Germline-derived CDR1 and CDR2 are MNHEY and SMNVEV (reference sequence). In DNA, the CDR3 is TGTGCCAGCAGTTTATCTGGGACAGGTTACAATGAGCAGTTCTTC. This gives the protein CASSLSGTGYNEQFF.

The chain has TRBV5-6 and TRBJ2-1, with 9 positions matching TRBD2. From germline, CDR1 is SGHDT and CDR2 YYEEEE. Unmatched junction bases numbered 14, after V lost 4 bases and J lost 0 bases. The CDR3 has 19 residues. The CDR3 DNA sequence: TGTGCCAGCAGCCCCCCCGGGGGAGCGGGGGGCCTCTCCTACAATGAGCAGTTCTTC. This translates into CASSPPGGAGGLSYNEQFF. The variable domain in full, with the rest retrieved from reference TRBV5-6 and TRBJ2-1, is DAGVTQSPTHLIKTRGQQVTLRCSPKSGHDTVSWYQQALGQGPQFIFQYYEEEERQRGNFPDRFSGHQFPNYSSELNVNALLLGDSALYLCASSPPGGAGGLSYNEQFFGPGTRLTVL.

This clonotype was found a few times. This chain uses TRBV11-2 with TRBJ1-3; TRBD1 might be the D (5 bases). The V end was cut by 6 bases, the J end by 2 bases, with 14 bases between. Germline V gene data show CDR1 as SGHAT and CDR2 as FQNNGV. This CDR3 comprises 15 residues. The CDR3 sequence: CASRSTGGTGNTIYF. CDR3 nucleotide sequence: TGTGCCAGCAGGTCTACGGGGGGAACTGGAAACACCATATATTTT.